One sample yielded the 13 T cell receptor beta chains listed below, sequenced in a study of neurological immune-mediated disorders. TCRdb reanalysed the 5' RACE reads using MiXCR and keeps one entry per CDR3 protein. Among tens of thousands of distinct CDR3 sequences, less than 5.5% were seen once, and the ten largest hold roughly 7.4%. The sequencing sample was made of PBMCs. The receptors were sampled from a man aged 18 to 35 with multiple sclerosis.

This clonotype was picked up many times. The gene calls are TRBV12-3 or TRBV12-4 and TRBJ2-7; D possibly corresponds to TRBD2 (5 bases). CDR3 length: 14 amino acids. The V end lost 5 bases, the J end lost 3 bases, and 14 bases lay between the germline ends. The CDR3 spells CASSPDYQHYEQYF. DNA for the CDR3: TGTGCCAGCAGTCCTGACTATCAGCACTACGAGCAGTACTTC.

This clonotype showed up many times. The chain carries TRBV10-3 and TRBJ1-2; D possibly corresponds to TRBD1 (5 bases). The germline V and J ends were trimmed by 4 bases and 4 bases, with 13 bases remaining between them. The CDR3 has 14 residues. Germline V gene sequence: CDR1 ENHRY, CDR2 SYGVKD. This chain's CDR3 is CAISVDFGGYGYTF. The CDR3 bases are TGTGCCATCAGTGTGGATTTCGGGGGCTATGGCTACACCTTC.

This clonotype has at least ten counts. The chain joins TRBV5-1 to TRBJ2-2, with D perhaps TRBD1 (6 bases). CDR3 length: 14 amino acids. V was shortened by 4 bases and J by 2 bases, with 9 bases between the two germline ends. The germline gives CDR1 SGHRS, CDR2 YFSETQ. CDR3 DNA: TGCGCCAGCAGCCGGGACACCAACACCGGGGAGCTGTTTTTT. Translating gives CASSRDTNTGELFF. The variable domain in full, with the rest retrieved from reference TRBV5-1 and TRBJ2-2, is KAGVTQTPRYLIKTRGQQVTLSCSPISGHRSVSWYQQTPGQGLQFLFEYFSETQRNKGNFPGRFSGRQFSNSRSEMNVSTLELGDSALYLCASSRDTNTGELFFGEGSRLTVL.

The gene calls are TRBV18 and TRBJ1-1; 7 bases agree with TRBD1. Germline-derived CDR1 and CDR2 are KGHSH and LQKENI. The CDR3 covers 13 residues. The J segment lost 11 bases and the V segment lost 6 bases, leaving 12 bases of the junction unmatched. The CDR3 loop is CASSLTGAQGAFF. The CDR3 DNA sequence: TGTGCCAGCTCTCTAACAGGGGCGCAGGGTGCTTTCTTT.

This clonotype has ten or more counts. This chain links TRBV28 with TRBJ1-1, with 7 bases lining up with TRBD1. Germline V CDR1 and CDR2: MDHEN, SYDVKM. The CDR3 runs 12 residues. V shed 7 bases and J 6 bases; nucleotides not matched to a gene: 5. CDR3 sequence (DNA): TGTGCCAGCAAGTGGCAGGGGGCTGAAGCTTTCTTT. Amino acids: CASKWQGAEAFF.

This clonotype was recorded at least ten times. V usage is TRBV7-9 and J usage is TRBJ2-7, with TRBD2 matching over 8 bases. This CDR3 contains 13 residues. Germline-derived CDR1 and CDR2 are SEHNR and FQNEAQ (reference sequence). V shed 9 bases and J 0 bases; nucleotides not matched to a gene: 4. CDR3 protein: CASSSGVSYEQYF. CDR3 DNA: TGTGCCAGTAGTAGCGGGGTCTCCTACGAGCAGTACTTC. Looking up the rest from reference TRBV7-9 and TRBJ2-7 gives the full variable domain: DTGVSQNPRHKITKRGQNVTFRCDPISEHNRLYWYRQTLGQGPEFLTYFQNEAQLEKSRLLSDRFSAERPKGSFSTLEIQRTEQGDSAMYLCASSSGVSYEQYFGPGTRLTVT.

This clonotype was recorded many times. This sequence joins TRBV12-3 or TRBV12-4 and TRBJ1-3; D is possibly TRBD1 (6 bases). This CDR3 has 14 residues. V was clipped by 3 bases and J by 5 bases, with 11 bases between them. CDR3 in DNA: TGTGCCAGCAGTTTTTCAGGGGCTCGAAACACCATATATTTT. This encodes CASSFSGARNTIYF.

The table lists this clonotype with many counts. The chain joins TRBV5-5 to TRBJ1-2, with 9 nucleotides matching TRBD1. This CDR3 is 15 amino acids long. Germline values: CDR1 SGHKS, CDR2 YYEKEE (reference sequence). Trimming removed 4 bases from V and 4 bases from J; junction bases left unmatched: 8. This chain's CDR3 is CASSRLMDRGYGYTF. The CDR3 region has the DNA TGTGCCAGCAGCCGCCTAATGGACAGGGGCTATGGCTACACCTTC.

Ten or more counts support this clonotype. The chain uses TRBV5-1 and TRBJ2-1, with TRBD2 matching over 11 bases. This CDR3 is built from 17 residues. J gave up 8 bases and V 1 base, and 11 bases lay outside the gene matches. The V gene's germline CDR1 is SGHRS and CDR2 YFSETQ. This chain's CDR3 is CASSLRGPSGRLDEQFF. The CDR3 nucleotides are TGCGCCAGCAGCTTGAGGGGGCCTAGCGGGAGGTTGGATGAGCAGTTCTTC.

This clonotype appeared many times. The V and J genes are TRBV7-2 and TRBJ1-5, with D maybe TRBD1 (6 bases). V dropped 6 bases and J dropped 6 bases, with 18 bases sitting between them. The germline V gene has CDR1 SGHTA and CDR2 FQGNSA. The CDR3 extends over 15 amino acids. CDR3 bases: TGTGCCAGCAGTTCCCGGGCAGGGGCGGGTCAGCCCCAGCATTTT. Translated, it gives CASSSRAGAGQPQHF.

In this sample, this clonotype turned up many times. V gene TRBV28 combines with J gene TRBJ2-5; D gene uncertain. The CDR3 is 12 amino acids. V shed 3 bases and J shed 4 bases, with 6 bases lying between them. In germline, CDR1 is MDHEN, CDR2 SYDVKM. The CDR3 nucleotides are TGTGCCAGCAGTTTCTTGGGAGAGACCCAGTACTTC. Protein product: CASSFLGETQYF.

This clonotype has at least ten counts. The chain recombines TRBV29-1 with TRBJ2-1; D perhaps matches TRBD2 (6 bases). This CDR3 spans 13 amino acids. From germline, CDR1 is SQVTM and CDR2 ANQGSEA. Trimming took off 2 bases at V and 9 bases at J, with 14 bases between the two ends. CDR3 sequence: CSVEQGGHTEQFF. As DNA, the CDR3 is TGCAGCGTTGAACAGGGAGGTCATACTGAGCAGTTCTTC.

This clonotype was picked up many times. This chain uses TRBV27 with TRBJ1-2; 8 positions agree with TRBD1. CDR1 and CDR2 from the germline V gene are MNHEY and SMNVEV (reference sequence). The V and J ends lost 8 bases and 4 bases, in that order; junction bases with no gene match: 12. The CDR3 loop spans 15 amino acids. The CDR3 DNA reads as TGTGCCAGCGGAGAGGACAGGGAGGCGTCCTATGGCTACACCTTC. Its translation: CASGEDREASYGYTF.